A single sample is the source of the 23 T cell receptor beta chains below, sequenced in a study of CXCR3-negative and CXCR3-positive naive CD8 T cells. Each TRB cDNA library was prepared by 5' RACE (with UMI labels). TCRdb reprocessed the 5' RACE reads, keeping one entry per CDR3 protein, no DNA. The sample has over 70,000 distinct CDR3 sequences, and its top ten clones hold less than 1.1%. Sequencing was done on a sample of naive CXCR3- CD8+ T cells from blood. Noted subset: CD45RO-CCR7+CD27+CD95- naive CD8+ T cells lacking CXCR3 (TNR3-). The receptors originated from a human donor in good health. Some clones in this sample may be carry-over from other donors' samples.

The chain links TRBV5-1 to TRBJ2-3; as DNA is missing, the TRBD2 call by TCRdb cannot be tested. Germline lookup yields CDR1 SGHRS and CDR2 YFSETQ. This CDR3 comprises 14 residues. CDR3 region: CASSLVGGGDTQYF.

This sequence joins TRBV28 and TRBJ1-5. Germline-derived CDR1 and CDR2 are MDHEN and SYDVKM. The CDR3 has 14 residues. The CDR3 sequence is CASSSRQNLQPQHF.

This chain uses TRBV28 with TRBJ2-5. This CDR3 spans 14 amino acids. In germline, CDR1 is MDHEN, CDR2 SYDVKM. Here the CDR3 reads CASSSSDLGETQYF.

The rearrangement joins TRBV9 to TRBJ1-2. The length of the CDR3 is 15 residues. CDR1 and CDR2 (germline): SGDLS, YYNGEE. The CDR3 reads CASSLRGEPDYGYTF.

This rearrangement joins TRBV19 to TRBJ2-2; the D call from TCRdb, TRBD1, cannot be confirmed without DNA. CDR1 is LNHDA, CDR2 SQIVND, per germline (reference sequence). The CDR3 spans 14 residues. The CDR3 is CASKTNPGTGELFF. The variable domain in full, with the rest retrieved from reference TRBV19 and TRBJ2-2, is DGGITQSPKYLFRKEGQNVTLSCEQNLNHDAMYWYRQDPGQGLRLIYYSQIVNDFQKGDIAEGYSVSREKKESFPLTVTSAQKNPTAFYLCASKTNPGTGELFFGEGSRLTVL.

The chain carries TRBV4-1 and TRBJ2-7. CDR1 is MGHRA and CDR2 is YSYEKL in the germline V gene. This CDR3 spans 14 amino acids. CDR3 sequence reads: CASSQYRGSYEQYF.

This chain links TRBV2 with TRBJ2-1; TCRdb reports TRBD2, a call that lacks DNA to check it against. CDR3 length: 16 amino acids. Per the germline V gene, CDR1 is SNHLY and CDR2 is FYNNEI. The CDR3 sequence is CASRTPTSGGRNEQFF.

The chain combines TRBV29-1 with TRBJ2-7; lacking DNA, the TRBD1 call made by TCRdb goes unchecked. The CDR3 has 14 residues. The V gene's germline CDR1 is SQVTM and CDR2 ANQGSEA. CDR3 region: CSVEDRDPNYEQYF.

The chain links TRBV23-1 to TRBJ2-3; as DNA is missing, the TRBD2 call by TCRdb cannot be tested. TRBV23-1 is an open reading frame whose function is uncertain. The CDR3 runs 17 residues. The CDR3 reads CASRTTSGPSSTDTQYF.

V is TRBV12-3 or TRBV12-4 and J is TRBJ2-3; as DNA is missing, the TRBD1 call by TCRdb cannot be tested. The CDR3 covers 17 residues. CDR3 loop: CASTPLGGAGATDTQYF.

The chain joins TRBV7-2 to TRBJ2-3. Germline V gives CDR1 SGHTA, CDR2 FQGNSA. The CDR3 has 13 residues. CDR3 sequence: CASSLGWPDTQYF.

The V and J genes are TRBV12-3 or TRBV12-4 and TRBJ2-1; TCRdb's D call, TRBD1, is unchecked because there is no DNA. The CDR3 has 13 residues. This CDR3 is CASGGGSYNEQFF.

The chain employs TRBV7-9 and TRBJ1-1; TCRdb's D gene call, TRBD1, goes unchecked for lack of DNA. Per germline, CDR1 SEHNR and CDR2 FQNEAQ (reference sequence). The CDR3 covers 13 residues. CDR3 sequence reads: CASSLVGQPLAFF.

The chain recombines TRBV5-5 with TRBJ1-2; there is no DNA to check the TCRdb D call of TRBD1. Germline V gene data show CDR1 as SGHKS and CDR2 as YYEKEE (reference sequence). This CDR3 is 15 amino acids long. CDR3: CASSLVGVGAHGYTF.

The J gene is TRBJ1-5, the V gene TRBV28; as DNA is missing, the TRBD1 call by TCRdb cannot be tested. The CDR3 is made up of 17 amino acids. CDR1 and CDR2 (germline): MDHEN, SYDVKM. The CDR3 sequence: CASSQGQARYSNQPQHF.

The chain uses TRBV5-1 and TRBJ1-1; TCRdb designates TRBD1, a call that cannot be tested without DNA. CDR3 size: 14 residues. Per germline, CDR1 SGHRS and CDR2 YFSETQ. The CDR3 protein is CASVSGGSRTEAFF. The full variable domain, rest sourced from reference TRBV5-1 and TRBJ1-1, is KAGVTQTPRYLIKTRGQQVTLSCSPISGHRSVSWYQQTPGQGLQFLFEYFSETQRNKGNFPGRFSGRQFSNSRSEMNVSTLELGDSALYLCASVSGGSRTEAFFGQGTRLTVV.

This chain links TRBV7-9 with TRBJ2-3. CDR3 length: 15 amino acids. The germline V gene has CDR1 SEHNR and CDR2 FQNEAQ (reference sequence). Here the CDR3 reads CASTSRLTDTDTQYF.

This chain connects TRBV4-1 to TRBJ1-2; TCRdb picks TRBD1, but there is no DNA to check that call. Germline V gives CDR1 MGHRA, CDR2 YSYEKL. This CDR3 has 16 amino acids. The CDR3 here is CASSQDPGDRGYGYTF.

The chain has TRBV7-9 and TRBJ2-5. From germline, CDR1 is SEHNR and CDR2 FQNEAQ (reference sequence). The CDR3 runs to 12 residues. CDR3 residues: CASSPRSDRQDF.

The chain combines TRBV6-2 or TRBV6-3 with TRBJ2-2. This CDR3 has 15 residues. The germline CDR1 and CDR2 sequences are MNHEY and SVGEGT. CDR3 residues: CASSLVGSVTGELFF.

V and J are TRBV6-2 or TRBV6-3 and TRBJ2-1; TCRdb gives TRBD2 as the D gene, but with no DNA this cannot be confirmed. The CDR3 covers 14 residues. From germline, CDR1 is MNHEY and CDR2 SVGEGT. CDR3 sequence: CASERLAGVNEQFF.

This chain connects TRBV7-2 to TRBJ2-1. Germline CDR1 and CDR2: SGHTA and FQGNSA. This CDR3 contains 11 residues. CDR3 sequence reads: CASSLFSGLFF.

This chain joins TRBV7-9 and TRBJ1-1. The CDR3 spans 12 residues. Germline V gives CDR1 SEHNR, CDR2 FQNEAQ (reference sequence). The CDR3 is CASSLAWREAFF. The entire variable domain, with the rest obtained from reference TRBV7-9 and TRBJ1-1, is as follows: DTGVSQNPRHKITKRGQNVTFRCDPISEHNRLYWYRQTLGQGPEFLTYFQNEAQLEKSRLLSDRFSAERPKGSFSTLEIQRTEQGDSAMYLCASSLAWREAFFGQGTRLTVV.